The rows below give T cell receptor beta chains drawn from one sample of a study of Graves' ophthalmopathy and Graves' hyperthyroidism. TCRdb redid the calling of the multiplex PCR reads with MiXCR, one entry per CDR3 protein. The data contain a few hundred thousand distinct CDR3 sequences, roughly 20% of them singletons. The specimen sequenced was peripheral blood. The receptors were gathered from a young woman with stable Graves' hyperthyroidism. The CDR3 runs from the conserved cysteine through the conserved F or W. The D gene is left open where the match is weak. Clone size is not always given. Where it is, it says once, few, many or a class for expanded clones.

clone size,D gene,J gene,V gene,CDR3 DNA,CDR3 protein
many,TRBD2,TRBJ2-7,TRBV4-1,TGCGCCAGCAGCCGGACTAGCGGGAGGACCTACGAGCAGTACTTC,CASSRTSGRTYEQYF
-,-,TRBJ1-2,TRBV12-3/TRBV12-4,TGTGCCAGCAGTTCCGCCTATCTCCGGGCCCCCAGTGGCTACACCTTC,CASSSAYLRAPSGYTF
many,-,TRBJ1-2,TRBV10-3,TGTGCCATCAGTGGGGGGTCTATCGGCTACACCTTC,CAISGGSIGYTF
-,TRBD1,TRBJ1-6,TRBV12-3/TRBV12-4,TGTGCCAGCAGTTGGGGCAGGGGGCGCGGATCACCCCTCCACTTT,CASSWGRGRGSPLHF
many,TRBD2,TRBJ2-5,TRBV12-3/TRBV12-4,TGTGCCAGCAGTTTAGCTCTAGCGGAAACCGCAAGTGAGACCCAGTACTTC,CASSLALAETASETQYF
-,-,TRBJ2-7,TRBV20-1,TGCAGTGCCCAGTCAGCACAGGGTCAGGGGTTTAGCTCCTACGAGCAGTACTTC,CSAQSAQGQGFSSYEQYF
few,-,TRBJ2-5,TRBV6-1,TGTGCCAGCAGCTCCGCCGGCCAGCCAGCAACAGAGACCCAGTACTTC,CASSSAGQPATETQYF
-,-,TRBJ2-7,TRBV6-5,TGTGCCAGCAGTTACTCGAGAGGGGATGGATTCTACGAGCAGTACTTC,CASSYSRGDGFYEQYF
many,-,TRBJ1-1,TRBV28,TGTGCCAGCAGTTTATTTACAGGGAGGGACACTGAAGCTTTCTTT,CASSLFTGRDTEAFF
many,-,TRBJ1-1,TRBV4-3,TGCGCCAGCAGCCAAGATAGGACCCCGGGTGAAGCTTTCTTT,CASSQDRTPGEAFF
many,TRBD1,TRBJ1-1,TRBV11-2,TGTGCCAGCAGCTTAGGGTTTAGGGGGCGAACTGAAGCTTTCTTT,CASSLGFRGRTEAFF
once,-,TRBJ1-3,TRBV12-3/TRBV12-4,TGTGCCAGCAGATACGACCGGAGAACCCCAGTTCTCAACACCATATATTTT,CASRYDRRTPVLNTIYF
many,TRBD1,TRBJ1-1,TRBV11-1,TGTGCCAGCAGCTTAGGACAGGGAAGGGCTGAAGCTTTCTTT,CASSLGQGRAEAFF
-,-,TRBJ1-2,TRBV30,TGTGCCTGGACGGGGCAACTTACCAACTATGGCTACACCTTC,CAWTGQLTNYGYTF
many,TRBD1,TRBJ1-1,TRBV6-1,TGTGCCAGCAGCCAAAAGGGGGCATGGACTGAAGCTTTCTTT,CASSQKGAWTEAFF
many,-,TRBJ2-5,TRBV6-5,TGTGCCAGCAGTTACGGGGCTGCAGGAGAGACCCAGTACTTC,CASSYGAAGETQYF
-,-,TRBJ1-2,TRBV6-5,TGTGCCAGCAGTTATGAATTCCTTTCTAACTATGGCTACACCTTC,CASSYEFLSNYGYTF
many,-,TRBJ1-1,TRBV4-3,TGCGCCAGCAGCCAACTGACAGGAACTGAAGCTTTCTTT,CASSQLTGTEAFF
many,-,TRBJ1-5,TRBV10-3,TGTGCCATCAGTGAGGGGAATCAGCCCCAGCATTTT,CAISEGNQPQHF
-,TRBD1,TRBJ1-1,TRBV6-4,TGTGCCAGCAGTTGGAGGGACAGCACTGAAGCTTTCTTT,CASSWRDSTEAFF
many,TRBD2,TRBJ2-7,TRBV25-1,TGTGCCAGCAATGGGGGGGGTTCAGCGAGCTCCTACGAGCAGTACTTC,CASNGGGSASSYEQYF
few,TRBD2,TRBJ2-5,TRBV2,TGTGCCAGCAGTCACGGGACTAGCGGAGAGACCCAGTACTTC,CASSHGTSGETQYF
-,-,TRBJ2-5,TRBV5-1,TGCGCCAGCAGCTCACTGGGAAATCAAGAGACCCAGTACTTC,CASSSLGNQETQYF
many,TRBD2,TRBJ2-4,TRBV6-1,TGTGCCAGCAGTCGGACTAGCGGGAGTGGGGACATTCAGTACTTC,CASSRTSGSGDIQYF
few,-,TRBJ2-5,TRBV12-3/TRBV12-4,TGTGCCAGCACCCCGGGGTCACAAGAGACCCAGTACTTC,CASTPGSQETQYF
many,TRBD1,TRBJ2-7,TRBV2,TGTGCCAGCAGGTACAGGGGGGAGCAGTACTTC,CASRYRGEQYF
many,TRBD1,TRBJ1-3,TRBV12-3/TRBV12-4,TGTGCCAGCAGACGACAGGGGATGGGGGGAAACACCATATATTTT,CASRRQGMGGNTIYF